This entry is about one TCR beta chain. What antigen it recognizes has not been identified. Base qualities are not at hand, and no much larger clone is one base apart. This sample is part of a study of shared T cell receptors in the human thymus (dated by TCRdb to the early 2020s). Study-wide context: The study examined how the human thymus generates shared, self-reactive T-cell receptor alpha chains.

Libraries were prepared through the immunoSEQ multiplex PCR assay. Not all clones reach the TCRdb copy of this immuneACCESS table, which keeps in-frame sequences only. Checked studies attribute under half of the gap to unresolved V genes and leave the rest unexplained. Recorded for this sample are some 760,000 clones; approximately 83% of them occurred a single time. The ten largest clones represent over 0.008% of the sample. V is clipped by 8 bases and J by 0 bases, and the sequence between their germline boundaries is 10 bases long. CDR1 and CDR2, looked up from the germline V gene (reference sequence), are LNHDA and SQIVND. CDR3 length: 13 amino acids, cysteine to phenylalanine. This entry keeps only the CDR3 DNA: 39 bases, framed from base 1. This same sample was also part of a study on human thymus T cells. Taken from the second paper: In Finland, the donors were immunologically healthy infants who were having open corrective cardiac surgery for congenital heart defects. Thymus tissue was obtained as surgical resects removed during corrective cardiac surgery. Both the thymic and the peripheral blood repertoires appeared to show biased V and J gene segment usage. According to the related research, thymic TCR repertoires were highly overlapping among unrelated individuals. TCR alpha and beta repertoires from about 8 infant thymus samples and four related peripheral blood samples were characterized in the study. Donor ages ranged from about 7 to 244 days, and the cohort comprised more than 5 male and a couple of female infants. Thymocytes were released mechanically from tissue and stored at -70 °C as pellets of roughly 9-31 million cells. Genomic DNA was extracted from frozen cell pellets with a QIAsymphony instrument. TCRB and TCRAD loci were amplified from a standardized quantity of quality-controlled genomic DNA using the immunoSEQ multiplex PCR assay. The V(D)J region was spanned by amplicons of a length sufficient to cover the CDR3 and to identify V and J genes. The commercial immunoSEQ service was used to sequence amplicons on an Illumina platform. Primer bias and sequencing errors were corrected using previously described methods, and TCRAD and TCRB definitions followed the IMGT database. immunoSEQ Analyzer 3.0 and VDJTools were used for repertoire analysis, which covered basic statistics, V/J segment usage, diversity estimates, rarefaction and pairwise overlap. Diversity was estimated using the Chao1, ChaoE, Efron-Thisted, Shannon and inverse Simpson indices, and was also estimated on datasets down-sampled to the size of the smallest sample. Repertoire overlap was determined by strict matching of CDR3 nucleotide sequence, V gene and J gene, and Jaccard-based multidimensional scaling clustering was applied. On average, thymus samples gave 750,000 to 950,000 unique TCRB clonotypes, whereas blood samples gave 80,000 to 85,000.

Sequenced input: thymocytes. The receptor was derived from a girl less than two years old with a congenital heart defect. Donor details come from another sample of the same person, matched by shared clones. The V and J genes are TRBV19 and TRBJ1-1, with the D gene call left open. This receptor has the CDR3 CASRSRMNTEAFF. Here is the DNA: TGTGCCAGTCGGTCTCGCATGAACACTGAAGCTTTCTTT.